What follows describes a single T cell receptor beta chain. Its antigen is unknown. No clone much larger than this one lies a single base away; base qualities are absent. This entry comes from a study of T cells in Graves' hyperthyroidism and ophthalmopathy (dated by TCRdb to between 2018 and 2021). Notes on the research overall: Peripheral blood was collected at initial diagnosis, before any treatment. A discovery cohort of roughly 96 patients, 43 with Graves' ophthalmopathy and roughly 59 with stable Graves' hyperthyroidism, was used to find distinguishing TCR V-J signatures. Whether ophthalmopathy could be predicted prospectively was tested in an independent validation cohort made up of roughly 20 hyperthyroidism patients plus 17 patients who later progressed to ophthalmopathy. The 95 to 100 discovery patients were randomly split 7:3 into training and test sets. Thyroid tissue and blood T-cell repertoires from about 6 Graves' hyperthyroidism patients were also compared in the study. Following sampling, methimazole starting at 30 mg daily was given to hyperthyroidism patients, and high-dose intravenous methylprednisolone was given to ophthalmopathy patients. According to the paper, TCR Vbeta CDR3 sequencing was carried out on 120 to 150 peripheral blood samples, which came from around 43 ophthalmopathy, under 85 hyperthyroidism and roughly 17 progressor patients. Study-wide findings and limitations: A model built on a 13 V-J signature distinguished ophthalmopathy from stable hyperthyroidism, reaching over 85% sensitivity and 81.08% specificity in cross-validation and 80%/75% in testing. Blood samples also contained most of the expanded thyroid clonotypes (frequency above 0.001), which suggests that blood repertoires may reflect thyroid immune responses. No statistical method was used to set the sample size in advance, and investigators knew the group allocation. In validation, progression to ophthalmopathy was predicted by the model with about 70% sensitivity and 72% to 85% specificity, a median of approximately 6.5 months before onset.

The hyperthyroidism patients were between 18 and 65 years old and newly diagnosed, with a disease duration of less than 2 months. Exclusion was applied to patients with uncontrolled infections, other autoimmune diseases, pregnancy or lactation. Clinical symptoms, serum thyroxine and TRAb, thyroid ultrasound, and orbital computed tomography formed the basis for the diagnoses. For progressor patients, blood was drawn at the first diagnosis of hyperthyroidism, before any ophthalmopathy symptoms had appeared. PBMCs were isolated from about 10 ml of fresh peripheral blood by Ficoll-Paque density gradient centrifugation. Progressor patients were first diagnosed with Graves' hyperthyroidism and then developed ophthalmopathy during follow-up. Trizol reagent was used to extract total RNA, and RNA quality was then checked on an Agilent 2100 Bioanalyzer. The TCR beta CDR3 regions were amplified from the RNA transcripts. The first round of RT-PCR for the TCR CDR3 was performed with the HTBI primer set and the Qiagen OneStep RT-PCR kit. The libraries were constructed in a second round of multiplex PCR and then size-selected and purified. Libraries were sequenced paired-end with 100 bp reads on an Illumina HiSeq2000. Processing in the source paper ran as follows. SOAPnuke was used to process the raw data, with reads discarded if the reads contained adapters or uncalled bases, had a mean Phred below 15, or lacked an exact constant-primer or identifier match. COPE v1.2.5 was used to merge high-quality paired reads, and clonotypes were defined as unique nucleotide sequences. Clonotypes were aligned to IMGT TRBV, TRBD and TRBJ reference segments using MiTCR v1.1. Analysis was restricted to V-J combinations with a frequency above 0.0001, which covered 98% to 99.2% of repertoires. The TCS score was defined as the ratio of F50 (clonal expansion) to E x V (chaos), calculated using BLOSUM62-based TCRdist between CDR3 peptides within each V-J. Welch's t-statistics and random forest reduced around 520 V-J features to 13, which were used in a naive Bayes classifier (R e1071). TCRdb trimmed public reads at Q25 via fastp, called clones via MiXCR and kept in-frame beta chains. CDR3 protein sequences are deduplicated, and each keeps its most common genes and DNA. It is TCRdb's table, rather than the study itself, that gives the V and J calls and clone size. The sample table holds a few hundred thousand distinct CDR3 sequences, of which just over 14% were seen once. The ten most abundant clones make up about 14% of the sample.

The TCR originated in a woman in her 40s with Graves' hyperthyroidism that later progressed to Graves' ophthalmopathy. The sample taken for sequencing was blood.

The CDR3 protein is CASSLAGQGTTNEKLFF. The DNA reads as follows: TGTGCCAGCAGCTTAGCGGGACAGGGGACAACTAATGAAAAACTGTTTTTT. The chain joins TRBV7-9 to TRBJ1-4, with TRBD1 identical over 10 junction bases. From its cysteine to its phenylalanine, the CDR3 spans 17 amino acids. Left in the record is the CDR3 DNA by itself, 51 bases read in frame from the first base. CDR1 and CDR2 are read off the germline V gene (reference sequence) as SEHNR and FQNEAQ. V loses 0 bases at its end and J loses 0 bases; junction bases beyond the gene matches: 1.